Listed here are 20 T cell receptor beta chains from one sample, sequenced in a study of T-cell memory formation after mild COVID-19. TCRdb called the 5' RACE reads again in MiXCR, with one record for every CDR3 protein. Among about 400,000 distinct CDR3 sequences listed, 14% were seen once. Sequenced material: PBMCs or a T cell subset sorted from them (not recorded which). All receptors come from a man in his late teens or twenties who had mild COVID-19 (a few samples of this study predate the infection). Cell type and time point are not known.

The rearrangement uses TRBV6-5 and TRBJ2-5, with 16 nucleotides matching TRBD2. After removal of 2 bases from V and 5 bases from J, the junction contained 5 bases not matched to a gene. The length of the CDR3 is 17 residues. The germline gives CDR1 MNHEY, CDR2 SVGAGI. The CDR3 region is CASSYGTSGGAGETQYF. CDR3 DNA sequence: TGTGCCAGCAGTTACGGGACTAGCGGGGGGGCCGGGGAGACCCAGTACTTC.

The chain is built from TRBV15 and TRBJ2-5; possible D gene TRBD2, 5 bases. CDR1 is LNHNV, CDR2 YYDKDF, per germline (reference sequence). V gave up 4 bases and J gave up 9 bases, with 12 bases separating them. The CDR3 length is 12 residues. The CDR3 here is CATSIPGVPQYF. In nucleotides, the CDR3 is TGTGCCACCAGCATCCCCGGGGTCCCCCAGTACTTC.

Only a few counts were recorded for this clonotype. CDR3 sequence reads: CASSPRGGPSYEQYV. Written as DNA, the CDR3 is TGTGCCAGCAGTCCCAGGGGGGGGCCCTCCTACGAGCAGTACGTC. The gene calls are TRBV28 and TRBJ2-7; D may be TRBD1 or TRBD2 (7 bases each). V lost 5 bases to trimming and J lost 0 bases, with 14 bases between them. The CDR3 is 15 residues long. Germline V gives CDR1 MDHEN, CDR2 SYDVKM.

This clonotype was found a few times. The chain combines TRBV29-1 with TRBJ2-1; 12 bases align to TRBD2. The CDR3 spans 14 residues. Germline-derived CDR1 and CDR2 are SQVTM and ANQGSEA. The V segment lost 8 bases and the J segment 4 bases; nucleotides outside the gene matches: 6. CDR3 DNA sequence: TGCAGCTTGTTAGGACTAGCGGGGTACAATGAGCAGTTCTTC. Amino acids: CSLLGLAGYNEQFF.

V and J are TRBV6-2 or TRBV6-3 and TRBJ2-7; no clear D. V lost 7 bases and J lost 2, with 18 bases in between. Per germline, CDR1 MNHEY and CDR2 SVGEGT. CDR3 size: 15 residues. CDR3 coding DNA: TGTGCCAGCACCCCCTTGCGAGGCAGACCCTACGAGCAGTACTTC. Translated: CASTPLRGRPYEQYF.

The chain uses TRBV7-9 and TRBJ2-7; D unclear. V lost 6 bases, J lost 2 bases, and 14 bases lay in between. CDR1 and CDR2 (germline): SEHNR, FQNEAQ (reference sequence). The CDR3 runs 14 residues. CDR3 in amino acids: CASRPNPGAYEQYV. DNA for the CDR3: TGTGCCAGCAGACCCAACCCAGGAGCCTACGAGCAGTACGTC.

The J gene is TRBJ1-2, the V gene TRBV20-1; D gene unclear. V was cut by 3 bases and J by 2 bases, with 7 bases left in between. The CDR3 length is 12 residues. Germline assignment: CDR1 DFQATT and CDR2 SNEGSKA (reference sequence). The CDR3 loop is CSASTRNYGYTF. The DNA of the CDR3 is TGCAGTGCTAGTACGAGAAACTATGGCTACACCTTC.

In its sample, this clonotype was seen a few times. The chain links TRBV4-1 to TRBJ2-5; 10 nucleotides agree with TRBD1. Germline trimming cut 0 bases from V and 7 bases from J; bases unmatched to any gene: 5. CDR1 MGHRA and CDR2 YSYEKL come from the germline V gene. This CDR3 region has 15 residues. CDR3 sequence (DNA): TGCGCCAGCAGCCAAGAGGACAGGGGGAGGGCGACCCAGTACTTC. Translation gives CASSQEDRGRATQYF.

This clonotype was seen ten or more times. V is TRBV7-8 and J is TRBJ1-6, with D possibly being TRBD1 (6 bases). V lost 3 bases and J 5 bases, leaving 17 bases between the germline ends. The CDR3 extends over 17 amino acids. Germline-derived CDR1 and CDR2 are SGHVS and FQNEAQ. The CDR3 DNA reads as TGTGCCAGCAGCTTTCCCTCGGGGGGGGCAAATAATTCACCCCTCCACTTT. It is translated as CASSFPSGGANNSPLHF.

This clonotype was detected a few times. This chain links TRBV20-1 with TRBJ1-6; unclear D gene. Per germline, CDR1 DFQATT and CDR2 SNEGSKA (reference sequence). V was cut by 7 bases and J by 12 bases, with 10 bases left in between. The CDR3 covers 10 residues. The CDR3 loop is CSVPRGPLHF. CDR3 bases: TGCAGTGTCCCCCGGGGACCCCTCCACTTT.

This clonotype has a handful of counts. V is TRBV7-9 and J is TRBJ2-1; D call uncertain. V lost 7 bases and J 1 base, leaving 11 bases between the germline ends. The CDR3 has 14 residues. Germline V lookup: CDR1 SEHNR, CDR2 FQNEAQ (reference sequence). The CDR3 loop is CASKLTISYNEQFF. The CDR3 DNA reads as TGTGCCAGCAAACTGACGATATCCTACAATGAGCAGTTCTTC.

The V gene is TRBV6-1, the J gene TRBJ2-7, with a possible D match to TRBD2 (5 bases). V was pared by 1 base and J by 12 bases, with 19 bases between. Germline CDR1 and CDR2: MNHNS and SASEGT. This CDR3 contains 14 residues. CDR3 residues: CASSEGVGATSPYF. CDR3 DNA sequence: TGTGCCAGCAGTGAAGGGGTGGGAGCAACGAGCCCGTACTTC.

This clonotype has a handful of counts. The chain combines TRBV5-1 with TRBJ1-3; D unclear. Per the germline V gene, CDR1 is SGHRS and CDR2 is YFSETQ. CDR3 length equals 15 residues. V shed 4 bases and J shed 2 bases, with 13 bases lying between them. This CDR3 reads CASSPTDPPGNTIYF. As DNA, the CDR3 is TGCGCCAGCAGCCCGACGGACCCGCCTGGAAACACCATATATTTT.

This clonotype was observed a handful of times. This chain uses TRBV4-3 with TRBJ2-3; D possibly matches TRBD1 or TRBD2 (6 bases each). The germline V gene encodes CDR1 LGHNA and CDR2 YSLEER. The CDR3 totals 16 residues. V lost 3 bases and J lost 4, with 17 bases in between. This CDR3 reads CASSHTGTGGADTQYF. The DNA for the CDR3 is TGCGCCAGCAGCCATACCGGGACCGGGGGCGCAGATACGCAGTATTTT.

The CDR3 loop reads CASRVLQGDTEAFF. The CDR3 coding sequence is TGTGCCAGCAGGGTATTGCAGGGGGACACTGAAGCTTTCTTT. This chain uses TRBV7-9 with TRBJ1-1; 7 nucleotides line up with TRBD1. Germline V gives CDR1 SEHNR, CDR2 FQNEAQ (reference sequence). This CDR3 has 14 amino acids. V dropped 6 bases and J dropped 3; count of bases not matched to a gene: 7. The entire variable domain, with the rest obtained from reference TRBV7-9 and TRBJ1-1, is as follows: DTGVSQNPRHKITKRGQNVTFRCDPISEHNRLYWYRQTLGQGPEFLTYFQNEAQLEKSRLLSDRFSAERPKGSFSTLEIQRTEQGDSAMYLCASRVLQGDTEAFFGQGTRLTVV.

The rearrangement links TRBV5-1 to TRBJ2-5, with 7 bases fitting TRBD2. The CDR3 spans 15 residues. CDR1 and CDR2 from the germline V gene are SGHRS and YFSETQ. The V segment lost 4 bases and the J segment 3 bases; nucleotides outside the gene matches: 9. The chain's CDR3 is CASSGSGTTEETQYF. The CDR3 DNA reads as TGCGCCAGCAGCGGGTCCGGGACTACTGAAGAGACCCAGTACTTC.

This clonotype has a handful of counts. V and J are TRBV15 and TRBJ2-3; TRBD1 agrees at 11 bases. Germline CDR1 and CDR2: LNHNV and YYDKDF (reference sequence). CDR3 length: 17 residues. Trimming removed 0 bases from V and 4 bases from J; junction bases left unmatched: 6. The chain's CDR3 is CATSRDKWTGGPDTQYF. Written as DNA, the CDR3 is TGTGCCACCAGCAGAGATAAGTGGACAGGGGGCCCAGATACGCAGTATTTT.

This clonotype rates as hyperexpanded. V usage is TRBV5-6 and J usage is TRBJ2-1; 7 nucleotides match TRBD1. CDR1 is SGHDT and CDR2 is YYEEEE in the germline V gene. There are 14 residues in the CDR3. After removal of 4 bases from V and 5 bases from J, the junction contained 6 bases not matched to a gene. The CDR3 DNA follows: TGTGCCAGCAGCCCGCCGGGACAGCACAATGAGCAGTTCTTC. It is translated as CASSPPGQHNEQFF.

Note on this clonotype: One end of the junction is discordant with germline, which a read error may explain. The genes are TRBV11-2 and TRBJ2-3; a weak D match, TRBD2 (7 bases). Germline V lookup: CDR1 SGHAT, CDR2 FQNNGV. The CDR3 is 15 residues long. The CDR3 DNA follows: TGTGCCAGCAGCTTAGATCGGGGGGCCACACATACGCAGTATTTT. Translation: CASSLDRGATHTQYF.

Turning to this clonotype: This sequence may be a read error, since a much larger clone differs from it by one base. The J gene is TRBJ2-5, the V gene TRBV5-5; 7 bases align to TRBD2. The length of the CDR3 is 13 residues. CDR1 and CDR2 from the germline V gene are SGHKS and YYEKEE (reference sequence). The CDR3, as DNA: TGTACCAGCCTTCCCGGGGGGTCAGAGACCCAGTACTTC. Residues: CTSLPGGSETQYF.